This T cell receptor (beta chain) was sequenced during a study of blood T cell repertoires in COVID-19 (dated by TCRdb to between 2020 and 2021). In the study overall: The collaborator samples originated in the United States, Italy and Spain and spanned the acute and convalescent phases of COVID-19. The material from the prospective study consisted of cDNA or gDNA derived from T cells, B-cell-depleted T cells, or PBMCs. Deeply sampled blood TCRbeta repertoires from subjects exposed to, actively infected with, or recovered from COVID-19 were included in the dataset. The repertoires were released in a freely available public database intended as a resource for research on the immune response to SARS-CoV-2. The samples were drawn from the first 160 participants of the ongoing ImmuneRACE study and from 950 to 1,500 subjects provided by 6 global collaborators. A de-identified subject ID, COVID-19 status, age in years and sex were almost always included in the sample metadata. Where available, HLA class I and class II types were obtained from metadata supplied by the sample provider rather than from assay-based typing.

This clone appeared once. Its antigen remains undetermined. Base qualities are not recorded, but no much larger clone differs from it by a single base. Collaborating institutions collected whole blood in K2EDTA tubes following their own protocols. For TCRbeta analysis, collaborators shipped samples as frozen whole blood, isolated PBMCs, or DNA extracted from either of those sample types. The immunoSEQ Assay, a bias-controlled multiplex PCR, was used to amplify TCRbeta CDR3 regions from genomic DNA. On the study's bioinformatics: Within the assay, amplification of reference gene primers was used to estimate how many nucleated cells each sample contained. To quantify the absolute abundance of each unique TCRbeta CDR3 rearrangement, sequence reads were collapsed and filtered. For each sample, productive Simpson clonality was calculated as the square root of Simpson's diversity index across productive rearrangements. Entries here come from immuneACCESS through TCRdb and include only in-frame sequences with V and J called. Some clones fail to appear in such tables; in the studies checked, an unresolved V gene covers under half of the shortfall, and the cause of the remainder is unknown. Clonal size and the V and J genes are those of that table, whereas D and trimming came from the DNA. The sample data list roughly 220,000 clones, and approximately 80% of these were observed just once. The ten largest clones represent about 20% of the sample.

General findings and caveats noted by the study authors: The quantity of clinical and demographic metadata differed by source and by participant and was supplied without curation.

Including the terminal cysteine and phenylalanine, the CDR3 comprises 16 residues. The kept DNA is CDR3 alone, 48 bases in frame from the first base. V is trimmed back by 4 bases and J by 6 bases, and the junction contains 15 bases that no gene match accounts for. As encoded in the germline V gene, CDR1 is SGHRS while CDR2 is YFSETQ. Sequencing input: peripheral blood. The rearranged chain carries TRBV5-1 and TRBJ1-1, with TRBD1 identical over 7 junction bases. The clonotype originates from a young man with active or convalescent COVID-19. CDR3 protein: CASSPGTGTVISEAFF. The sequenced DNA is TGCGCCAGCAGCCCGGGTACCGGGACAGTTATATCTGAAGCTTTCTTT.